The source of this T cell receptor (beta chain) is a study of radiation and T cells in renal cell carcinoma. Study background: Nephrectomy followed 15 Gy stereotactic body radiation by 4 weeks.

V dropped 0 bases and J dropped 7 bases, with 12 bases sitting between them. Germline-derived CDR1 and CDR2 are MNHNY and SVGAGI (reference sequence). The length of the CDR3 is 15 residues. This table comes from immunoSEQ multiplex PCR, and its TCRdb copy is limited to in-frame clones, with some not included. The sample lists some 110,000 clones, roughly four fifths occurring once. Time point reported: baseline pretreatment blood. Treatment specified: 15 Gy SBRT to primary tumor, nephrectomy 4 weeks later. The tumor was a clear cell renal cell carcinoma. The TCR comes from a woman aged 55-69 years with renal cell carcinoma. Sequenced here: blood, sampled from a patient whose treatment included radiotherapy and nephrectomy. The genes are TRBV6-6 and TRBJ2-2, with D uncertain. The CDR3 nucleotides are TGTGCCAGCAGTTACTCGGTTAGGGAAGGCGGGGAGCTGTTTTTT. Residues: CASSYSVREGGELFF.